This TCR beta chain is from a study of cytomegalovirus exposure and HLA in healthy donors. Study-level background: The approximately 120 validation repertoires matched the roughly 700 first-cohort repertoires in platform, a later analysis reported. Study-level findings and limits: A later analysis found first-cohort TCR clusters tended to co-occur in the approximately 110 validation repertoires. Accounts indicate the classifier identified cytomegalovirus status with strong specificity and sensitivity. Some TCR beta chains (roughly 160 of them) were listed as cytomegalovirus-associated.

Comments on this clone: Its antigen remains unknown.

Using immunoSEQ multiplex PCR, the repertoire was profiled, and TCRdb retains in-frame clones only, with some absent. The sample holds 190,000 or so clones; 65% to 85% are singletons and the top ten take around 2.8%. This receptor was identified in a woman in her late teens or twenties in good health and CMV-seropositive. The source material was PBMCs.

CDR3 nucleotide sequence: TGTGCCAGCAGCTTAGCGACAGGGAGGTCCCGGCAATCACCCCTCCACTTT. Amino acid sequence: CASSLATGRSRQSPLHF. This chain links TRBV7-9 with TRBJ1-6; 7 bases map to TRBD1. V gave up 0 bases and J gave up 10 bases; unmatched junction bases: 12. The V gene's germline CDR1 is SEHNR and CDR2 FQNEAQ (reference sequence). The CDR3 has 17 residues.